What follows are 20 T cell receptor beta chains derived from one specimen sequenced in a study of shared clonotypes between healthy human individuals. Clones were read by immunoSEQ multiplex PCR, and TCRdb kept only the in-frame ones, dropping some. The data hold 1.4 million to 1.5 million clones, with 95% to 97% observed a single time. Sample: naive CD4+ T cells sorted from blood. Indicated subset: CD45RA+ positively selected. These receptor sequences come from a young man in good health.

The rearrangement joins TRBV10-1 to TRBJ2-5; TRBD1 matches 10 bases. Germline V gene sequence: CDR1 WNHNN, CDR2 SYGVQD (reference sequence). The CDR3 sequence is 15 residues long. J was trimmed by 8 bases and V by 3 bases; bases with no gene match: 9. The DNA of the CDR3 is TGCGCCAGCAGTGATCCGGGACAGGGGTTAGAAACCCAGTACTTC. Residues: CASSDPGQGLETQYF.

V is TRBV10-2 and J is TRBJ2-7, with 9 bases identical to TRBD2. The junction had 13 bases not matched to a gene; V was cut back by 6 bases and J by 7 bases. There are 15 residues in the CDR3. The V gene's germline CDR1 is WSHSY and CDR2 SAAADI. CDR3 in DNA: TGCGCCAGCAGGGCCGCTAGCGGGAATCCGGGGGAGCAGTACTTC. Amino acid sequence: CASRAASGNPGEQYF.

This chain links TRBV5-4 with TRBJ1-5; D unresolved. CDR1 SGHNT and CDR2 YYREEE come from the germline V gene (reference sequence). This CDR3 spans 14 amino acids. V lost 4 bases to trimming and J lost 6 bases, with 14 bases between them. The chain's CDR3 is CASSATESRQPQHF. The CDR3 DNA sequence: TGTGCCAGCAGCGCCACCGAGAGCCGTCAGCCCCAGCATTTT. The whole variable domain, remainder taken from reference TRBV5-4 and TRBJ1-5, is ETGVTQSPTHLIKTRGQQVTLRCSSQSGHNTVSWYQQALGQGPQFIFQYYREEENGRGNFPPRFSGLQFPNYSSELNVNALELDDSALYLCASSATESRQPQHFGDGTRLSIL.

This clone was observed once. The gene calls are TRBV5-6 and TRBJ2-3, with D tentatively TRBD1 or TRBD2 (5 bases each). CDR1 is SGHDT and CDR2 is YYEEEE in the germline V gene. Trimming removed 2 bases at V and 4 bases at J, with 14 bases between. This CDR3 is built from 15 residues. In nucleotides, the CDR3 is TGTGCCAGCAGCTTCCAGGGACCATCGGCAGATACGCAGTATTTT. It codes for CASSFQGPSADTQYF.

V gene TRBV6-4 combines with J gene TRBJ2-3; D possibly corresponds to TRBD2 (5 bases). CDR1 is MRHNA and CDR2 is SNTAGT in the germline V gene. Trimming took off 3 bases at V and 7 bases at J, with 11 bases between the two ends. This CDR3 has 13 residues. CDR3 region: CASSEGRGNTQYF. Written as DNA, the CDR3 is TGTGCCAGCAGTGAAGGACGGGGTAATACGCAGTATTTT.

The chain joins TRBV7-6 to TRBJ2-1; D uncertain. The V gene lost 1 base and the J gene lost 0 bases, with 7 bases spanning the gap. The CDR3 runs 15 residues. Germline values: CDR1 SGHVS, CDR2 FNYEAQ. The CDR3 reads CASSLVLGSYNEQFF. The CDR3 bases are TGTGCCAGCAGCTTAGTGCTGGGCTCCTACAATGAGCAGTTCTTC. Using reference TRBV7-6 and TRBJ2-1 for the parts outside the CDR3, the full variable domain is GAGVSQSPRYKVTKRGQDVALRCDPISGHVSLYWYRQALGQGPEFLTYFNYEAQQDKSGLPNDRFSAERPEGSISTLTIQRTEQRDSAMYRCASSLVLGSYNEQFFGPGTRLTVL.

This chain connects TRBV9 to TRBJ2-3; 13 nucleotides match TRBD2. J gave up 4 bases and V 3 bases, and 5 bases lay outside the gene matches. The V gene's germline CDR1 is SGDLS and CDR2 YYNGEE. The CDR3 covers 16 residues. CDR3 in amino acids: CASSARTSGSADTQYF. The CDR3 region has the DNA TGTGCCAGCAGCGCCCGGACTAGCGGGAGTGCAGATACGCAGTATTTT.

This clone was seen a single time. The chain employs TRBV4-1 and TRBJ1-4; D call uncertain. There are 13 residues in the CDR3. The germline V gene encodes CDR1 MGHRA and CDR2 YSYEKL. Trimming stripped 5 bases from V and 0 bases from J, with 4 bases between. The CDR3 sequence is CASSKPTNEKLFF. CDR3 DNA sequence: TGCGCCAGCAGCAAGCCAACTAATGAAAAACTGTTTTTT.

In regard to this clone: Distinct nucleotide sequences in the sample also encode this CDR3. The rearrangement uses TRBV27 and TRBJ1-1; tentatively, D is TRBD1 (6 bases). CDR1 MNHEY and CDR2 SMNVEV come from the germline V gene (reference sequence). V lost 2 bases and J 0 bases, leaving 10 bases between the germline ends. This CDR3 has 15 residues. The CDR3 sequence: CASSLNRAMNTEAFF. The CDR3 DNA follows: TGTGCCAGCAGTTTAAACAGGGCGATGAACACTGAAGCTTTCTTT.

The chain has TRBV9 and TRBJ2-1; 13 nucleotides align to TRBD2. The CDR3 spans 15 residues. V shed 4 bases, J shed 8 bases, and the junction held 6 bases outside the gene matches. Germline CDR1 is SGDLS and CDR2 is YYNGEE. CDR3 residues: CASSPTSGRFDEQFF. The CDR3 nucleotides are TGTGCCAGCAGCCCGACTAGCGGGAGGTTCGATGAGCAGTTCTTC.

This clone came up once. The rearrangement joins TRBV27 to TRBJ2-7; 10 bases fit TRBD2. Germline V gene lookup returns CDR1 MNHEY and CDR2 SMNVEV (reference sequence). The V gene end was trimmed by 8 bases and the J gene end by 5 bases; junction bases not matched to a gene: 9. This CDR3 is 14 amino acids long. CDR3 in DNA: TGTGCCAGCGGTAGCGGGAGGTGGGCTAACGAGCAGTACTTC. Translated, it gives CASGSGRWANEQYF.

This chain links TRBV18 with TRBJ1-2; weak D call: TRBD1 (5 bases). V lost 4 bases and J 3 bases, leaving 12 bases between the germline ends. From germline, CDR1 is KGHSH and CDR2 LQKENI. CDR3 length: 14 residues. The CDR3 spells CASSLTTDHYGYTF. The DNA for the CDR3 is TGTGCCAGCTCACTTACGACAGACCACTATGGCTACACCTTC.

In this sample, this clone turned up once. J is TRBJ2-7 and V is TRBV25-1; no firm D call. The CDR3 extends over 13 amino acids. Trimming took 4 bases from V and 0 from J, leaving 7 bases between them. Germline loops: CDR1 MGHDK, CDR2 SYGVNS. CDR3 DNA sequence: TGTGCCAGCAGTGGTGGCGGCTCCTACGAGCAGTACTTC. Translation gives CASSGGGSYEQYF.

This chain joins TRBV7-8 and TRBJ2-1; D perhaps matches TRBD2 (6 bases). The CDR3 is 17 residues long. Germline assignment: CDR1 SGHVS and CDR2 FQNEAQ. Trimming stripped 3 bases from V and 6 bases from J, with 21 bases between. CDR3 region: CASSLKDPGLFINEQFF. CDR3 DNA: TGTGCCAGCAGCTTGAAAGACCCGGGACTCTTCATCAATGAGCAGTTCTTC.

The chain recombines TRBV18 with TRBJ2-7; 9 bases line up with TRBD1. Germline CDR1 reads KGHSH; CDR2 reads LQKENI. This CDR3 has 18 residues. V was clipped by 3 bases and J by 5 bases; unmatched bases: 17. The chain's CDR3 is CASSPYSSVGDRAHEQYF. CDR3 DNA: TGTGCCAGCTCACCTTACTCGTCGGTAGGGGACAGGGCTCACGAGCAGTACTTC.

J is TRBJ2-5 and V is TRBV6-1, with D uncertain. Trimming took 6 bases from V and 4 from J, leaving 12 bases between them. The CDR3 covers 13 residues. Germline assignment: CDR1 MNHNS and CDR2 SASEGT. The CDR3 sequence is CASRGTARETQYF. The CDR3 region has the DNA TGTGCCAGCAGGGGAACAGCCCGAGAGACCCAGTACTTC.

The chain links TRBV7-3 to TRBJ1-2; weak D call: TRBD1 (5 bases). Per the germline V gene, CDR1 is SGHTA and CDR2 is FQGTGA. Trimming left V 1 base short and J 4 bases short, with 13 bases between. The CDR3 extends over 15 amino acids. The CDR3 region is CASSLKRIGGYGYTF. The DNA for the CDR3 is TGTGCCAGCAGCTTAAAGAGGATTGGGGGCTATGGCTACACCTTC. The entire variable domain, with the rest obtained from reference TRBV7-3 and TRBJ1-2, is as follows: GAGVSQTPSNKVTEKGKYVELRCDPISGHTALYWYRQSLGQGPEFLIYFQGTGAADDSGLPNDRFFAVRPEGSVSTLKIQRTERGDSAVYLCASSLKRIGGYGYTFGSGTRLTVV.

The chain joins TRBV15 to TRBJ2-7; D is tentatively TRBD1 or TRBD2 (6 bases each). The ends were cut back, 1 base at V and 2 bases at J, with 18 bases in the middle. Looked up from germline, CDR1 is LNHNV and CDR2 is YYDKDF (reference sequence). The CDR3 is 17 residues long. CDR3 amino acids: CATSRGGRGRGAYEQYF. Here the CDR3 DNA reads TGTGCCACCAGCAGAGGAGGGCGGGGCAGGGGAGCCTACGAGCAGTACTTC.

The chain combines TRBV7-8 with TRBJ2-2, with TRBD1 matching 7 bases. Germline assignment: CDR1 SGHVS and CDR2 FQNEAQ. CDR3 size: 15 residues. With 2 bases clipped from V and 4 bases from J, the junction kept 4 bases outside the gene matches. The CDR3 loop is CASSLRQGSTGELFF. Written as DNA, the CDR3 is TGTGCCAGCAGCTTAAGACAGGGTAGCACCGGGGAGCTGTTTTTT.

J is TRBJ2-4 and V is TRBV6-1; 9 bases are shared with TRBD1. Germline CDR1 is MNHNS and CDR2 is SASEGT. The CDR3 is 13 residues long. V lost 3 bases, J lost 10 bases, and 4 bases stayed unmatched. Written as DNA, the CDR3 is TGTGCCAGCAGTGAGGGACAGGGCCAGATTCAGTACTTC. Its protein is CASSEGQGQIQYF.